The 25 T cell receptor beta chains below all came from one sample that was sequenced in a study of blood T cells in healthy people across ages. A second roughly 6 to 11 cycle PCR used barcoded and J-beta primers. TCRdb independently ran MiXCR on the 5' RACE reads; one entry per CDR3 protein. The sample holds about 700,000 distinct CDR3 sequences, less than 40% seen once. The specimen was blood. The receptors derive from a woman older than 75 in good health.

The chain combines TRBV4-3 with TRBJ1-1, with 7 bases fitting TRBD1. CDR1 is LGHNA, CDR2 YSLEER, per germline. V was pared by 4 bases and J by 8 bases, with 4 bases of the junction left unmatched. The CDR3 totals 12 residues. This chain's CDR3 is CASSRIQGEAFF. The CDR3 DNA sequence: TGCGCCAGCAGCCGCATACAGGGGGAAGCTTTCTTT.

With regard to this clonotype: Since a much larger clone is just one base distant, this may be a read error. The CDR3 sequence is CASSQEAVYNEQYF. The DNA for the CDR3 is TGTGCCAGCAGCCAAGAAGCCGTTTACAATGAGCAGTACTTC. The chain has TRBV5-5 and TRBJ2-1; D call uncertain. The DNA end favors TRBJ2-7, so the J call may be wrong. In germline, CDR1 is SGHKS, CDR2 YYEKEE (reference sequence). This CDR3 is built from 14 residues.

The rearrangement links TRBV28 to TRBJ1-4; D possibly corresponds to TRBD1 (5 bases). Deletions cut 1 base from V and 8 bases from J, with 14 bases between. This CDR3 is 15 amino acids long. CDR1 and CDR2 from the germline V gene are MDHEN and SYDVKM. CDR3 sequence reads: CASSLLPGSGEKLFF. For the CDR3, the DNA is TGTGCCAGCAGTTTATTACCAGGGTCGGGGGAAAAACTGTTTTTT.

This clonotype was seen at least ten times. V usage is TRBV10-3 and J usage is TRBJ2-4; tentatively, D is TRBD1 or TRBD2 (5 bases each). Trimming shortened V by 0 bases and J by 9 bases, and 12 bases separated the two germline ends. Germline-derived CDR1 and CDR2 are ENHRY and SYGVKD. The CDR3 has 14 residues. CDR3 nucleotides: TGTGCCATCAGTGAGTCTCCGGGGACGGGCATTCAGTACTTC. This encodes CAISESPGTGIQYF.

A few counts support this clonotype. Possible read error: a much larger clone is one base away. This chain joins TRBV7-8 and TRBJ2-7; tentatively, D is TRBD1 (6 bases). There are 13 residues in the CDR3. Germline V gives CDR1 SGHVS, CDR2 FQNEAQ. V gave up 5 bases and J gave up 5 bases, with 13 bases separating them. The CDR3 sequence is CASSPGQWNEQYF. In DNA form, the CDR3 reads TGTGCCAGCAGCCCAGGACAGTGGAACGAGCAGTACTTC.

The chain uses TRBV7-6 and TRBJ2-2, with 10 bases that match TRBD2. The CDR3 is made up of 15 amino acids. Germline V gene sequence: CDR1 SGHVS, CDR2 FNYEAQ. Trimming took 4 bases from V and 1 from J; bases not matched to a gene: 0. The CDR3 reads CASSSSGGNTGELFF. The DNA of the CDR3 is TGTGCCAGCAGCTCTAGCGGGGGGAACACCGGGGAGCTGTTTTTT.

The V and J genes are TRBV12-5 and TRBJ2-7; 9 bases are shared with TRBD1. Germline values: CDR1 LGHNT, CDR2 FRNRAP. Germline trimming cut 6 bases from V and 3 bases from J; bases unmatched to any gene: 12. The CDR3 spans 16 residues. CDR3 amino acids: CASGLAVGTGSYEQYF. The CDR3 DNA sequence: TGTGCTAGTGGCCTCGCCGTGGGGACAGGGAGCTACGAGCAGTACTTC.

A note on this clonotype: Without the conserved terminal phenylalanine or tryptophan, this CDR3 likely stems from a read error. The DNA is omitted, as the CDR3 cannot be located on it reliably, and the CDR3 follows TCRdb's listing. The chain recombines TRBV10-3 with TRBJ2-1; the table calls TRBD1, which could not be checked here. The CDR3 length equals 18 residues, ends included. Germline V gives CDR1 ENHRY, CDR2 SYGVKD. This CDR3 reads CAISESGTATPYGYTFGS.

This clonotype was seen repeatedly, ten times or more. V usage is TRBV29-1 and J usage is TRBJ1-2; perhaps TRBD1 as D (5 bases). Germline CDR1 is SQVTM and CDR2 is ANQGSEA. There are 11 residues in the CDR3. The DNA for the CDR3 is TGCAGTGCTGTTTGGGGGAATGGCTACACCTTC. This codes for CSAVWGNGYTF.

This chain links TRBV6-1 with TRBJ1-1; 10 nucleotides align to TRBD1. V lost 6 bases and J lost 0; bases outside the gene matches: 19. Germline-derived CDR1 and CDR2 are MNHNS and SASEGT. The CDR3 covers 20 residues. CDR3 sequence reads: CASRRRNHEDRGSMNTEAFF. The DNA for the CDR3 is TGTGCCAGCAGGAGAAGAAACCACGAGGACAGGGGGTCCATGAACACTGAAGCTTTCTTT.

The chain couples TRBV3-1 to TRBJ2-1, with 9 bases that match TRBD1. The CDR3 loop spans 14 amino acids. Germline lookup yields CDR1 LGHDT and CDR2 YNNKEL (reference sequence). V was pared by 4 bases and J by 9 bases, with 7 bases of the junction left unmatched. The CDR3 region has the DNA TGTGCCAGCAGCCGGGACAGGGTGGTGCGTGAGCAGTTCTTC. Its translation is CASSRDRVVREQFF.

This clonotype was counted ten times or more. CDR3 sequence: CASSAGRAYEQYF. The CDR3 nucleotides are TGTGCCAGCAGCGCGGGACGAGCCTACGAGCAGTACTTC. V and J are TRBV6-1 and TRBJ2-7; D possibly corresponds to TRBD2 (6 bases). The V end was cut by 6 bases, the J end by 2 bases, with 11 bases between. CDR3 length equals 13 residues. CDR1 and CDR2 from the germline V gene are MNHNS and SASEGT.

This clonotype was recorded at least ten times. The chain combines TRBV10-3 with TRBJ2-3, with a possible D match to TRBD2 (5 bases). Trimming stripped 2 bases from V and 3 bases from J, with 9 bases between. Germline CDR1 reads ENHRY; CDR2 reads SYGVKD. This CDR3 has 14 residues. The CDR3: CAISEEGLTDTQYF. As DNA, the CDR3 is TGTGCCATCAGTGAGGAGGGTTTGACAGATACGCAGTATTTT.

This clonotype was counted between two and nine times. J is TRBJ1-1 and V is TRBV16; a possible D gene is TRBD1 (5 bases). The CDR3 consists of 13 residues. In germline, CDR1 is KGHSY, CDR2 FQNENV. V was cut by 0 bases and J by 12 bases, with 14 bases left in between. The CDR3 protein is CASSQSRGPTTFF. CDR3 coding DNA: TGTGCCAGCAGCCAATCGAGGGGACCCACGACTTTCTTT.

Ten or more counts support this clonotype. The chain uses TRBV18 and TRBJ2-3; no clear D. Germline CDR1 reads KGHSH; CDR2 reads LQKENI. The CDR3 extends over 15 amino acids. V lost 6 bases and J lost 2, with 15 bases in between. The CDR3 here is CASSLDWENTDTQYF. DNA for the CDR3: TGTGCCAGCTCCCTCGACTGGGAAAACACAGATACGCAGTATTTT. Together with reference TRBV18 and TRBJ2-3, the CDR3 gives the full variable domain: NAGVMQNPRHLVRRRGQEARLRCSPMKGHSHVYWYRQLPEEGLKFMVYLQKENIIDESGMPKERFSAEFPKEGPSILRIQQVVRGDSAAYFCASSLDWENTDTQYFGPGTRLTVL.

This clonotype occurred many times. The rearrangement uses TRBV28 and TRBJ1-2, with D unclear. The CDR3 runs 17 residues. V was trimmed by 2 bases and J by 1 base, leaving 17 bases between them. Germline V gene data show CDR1 as MDHEN and CDR2 as SYDVKM. The CDR3 DNA is TGTGCCAGCAGTTTACTTACTGACACGACTAATAACTATGGCTACACCTTC. It specifies CASSLLTDTTNNYGYTF.

This clonotype is a singleton in its sample. A read error is possible here, since a much larger clone lies one base away. The chain links TRBV7-2 to TRBJ2-5; TRBD1 aligns across 8 bases. Germline loops: CDR1 SGHTA, CDR2 FQGNSA. The CDR3 consists of 14 residues. The CDR3 DNA is TGTGCCAGCGGCTTATCCCGATCGACAGGGGAGCAGTACTTC. Translating it yields CASGLSRSTGEQYF.

V gene TRBV3-1 combines with J gene TRBJ2-2; D perhaps matches TRBD1 (5 bases). This CDR3 contains 15 residues. Trimming left V 2 bases short and J 2 bases short, with 9 bases between. Germline V gene lookup returns CDR1 LGHDT and CDR2 YNNKEL (reference sequence). CDR3 sequence: CASSQRQGNTGELFF. As DNA, the CDR3 is TGTGCCAGCAGCCAACGCCAGGGTAACACCGGGGAGCTGTTTTTT.

This clonotype was seen only a few times. V gene TRBV27 combines with J gene TRBJ2-5, with unresolved D. Germline loops: CDR1 MNHEY, CDR2 SMNVEV (reference sequence). V was clipped by 5 bases and J by 4 bases, with 11 bases between them. This CDR3 comprises 13 residues. CDR3 amino acids: CASSRVRRETQYF. The CDR3 DNA reads as TGTGCCAGCAGTCGGGTTAGACGAGAGACCCAGTACTTC.

Notes on this clonotype: Its ends do not fully match the called genes, so a read error is possible. V gene TRBV5-1 combines with J gene TRBJ2-3, with D possibly TRBD1 on 5 matching bases. The length of the CDR3 is 14 residues. Germline-derived CDR1 and CDR2 are SGHRS and YFSETQ. CDR3 sequence: CASNLAPGTDTQYF. In DNA form, the CDR3 reads TGCGCCAGCAACTTGGCCCCAGGGACAGATACGCAGTATTTT.

In this sample, this clonotype turned up many times. The chain carries TRBV20-1 and TRBJ2-5, with 9 bases aligning to TRBD2. CDR1 is DFQATT and CDR2 is SNEGSKA in the germline V gene (reference sequence). This CDR3 is built from 16 residues. The V gene end was trimmed by 1 base and the J gene end by 4 bases; junction bases not matched to a gene: 10. The CDR3 loop is CSARVLRGGRRETQYF. The CDR3 coding sequence is TGCAGTGCTAGAGTCTTGCGGGGGGGCCGGAGAGAGACCCAGTACTTC.

V gene TRBV6-5 combines with J gene TRBJ1-2; TRBD1 might be the D (6 bases). Per the germline V gene, CDR1 is MNHEY and CDR2 is SVGAGI. The CDR3 spans 16 residues. V was trimmed by 1 base and J by 2 bases, leaving 14 bases between them. This CDR3 is CASSYYRAQVNYGYTF. The CDR3 bases are TGTGCCAGCAGTTACTACAGGGCACAAGTCAACTATGGCTACACCTTC.

This rearrangement joins TRBV30 to TRBJ1-5, with D unclear. This CDR3 region has 13 residues. V lost 3 bases, J lost 4 bases, and 10 bases lay in between. Germline V gene data show CDR1 as GTSNPN and CDR2 as SVGIG (reference sequence). CDR3 nucleotide sequence: TGTGCCTGGAGCCCGACTCGGAATCAGCCCCAGCATTTT. Its translation is CAWSPTRNQPQHF.

Many counts were recorded for this clonotype. This chain uses TRBV6-2 or TRBV6-3 with TRBJ2-1, with 9 positions matching TRBD1. There are 16 residues in the CDR3. Germline values: CDR1 MNHEY, CDR2 SVGEGT. V shed 0 bases and J 5 bases; nucleotides not matched to a gene: 5. This chain's CDR3 is CASSYSRGTGNNEQFF. CDR3 DNA: TGTGCCAGCAGTTACTCCCGCGGGACAGGGAACAATGAGCAGTTCTTC.

This clonotype was detected many times. The V gene is TRBV6-1, the J gene TRBJ2-5; TRBD1 matches at 10 bases. J was trimmed by 2 bases and V by 9 bases; bases with no gene match: 3. The V gene's germline CDR1 is MNHNS and CDR2 SASEGT. The CDR3 length is 13 residues. The CDR3 reads CASSDRGQETQYF. CDR3 sequence (DNA): TGTGCCAGTTCGGACAGGGGGCAAGAGACCCAGTACTTC.